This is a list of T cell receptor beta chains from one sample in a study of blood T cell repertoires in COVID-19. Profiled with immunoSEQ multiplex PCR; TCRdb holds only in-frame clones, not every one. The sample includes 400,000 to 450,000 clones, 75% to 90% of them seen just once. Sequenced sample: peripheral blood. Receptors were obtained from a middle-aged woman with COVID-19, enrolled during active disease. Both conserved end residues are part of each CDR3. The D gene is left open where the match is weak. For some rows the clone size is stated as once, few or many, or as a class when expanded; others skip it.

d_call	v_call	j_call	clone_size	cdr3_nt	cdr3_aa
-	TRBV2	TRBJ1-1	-	TGTGCCAGCAGGAGGGACATGAACACTGAAGCTTTCTTT	CASRRDMNTEAFF
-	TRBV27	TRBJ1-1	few	TGTGCCAGCAGTTTCGAGGGGGACACTGAAGCTTTCTTT	CASSFEGDTEAFF
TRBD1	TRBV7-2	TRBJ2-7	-	TGTGCCAGCAGCAGTGACAGGGGCAGAGGGGAGCAGTACTTC	CASSSDRGRGEQYF
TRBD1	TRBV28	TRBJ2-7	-	TGTGCCAGCAGTTCTACTGGACAGGGCTACGAGCAGTACTTC	CASSSTGQGYEQYF
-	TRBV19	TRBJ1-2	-	TGTGCCAGTAGTTCGAGTGACTCCTACACCTTC	CASSSSDSYTF
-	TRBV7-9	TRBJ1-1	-	TGTGCCAGCAGCTTCTCCGGCAGGGCGAACACTGAAGCTTTCTTT	CASSFSGRANTEAFF
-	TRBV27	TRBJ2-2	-	TGTGCCAGCAGTTTATTAGGGGGAACCGGGGAGCTGTTTTTT	CASSLLGGTGELFF
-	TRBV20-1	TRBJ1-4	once	TGCAGTGCTAGTCCGGGTGGAAAACTGTTTTTT	CSASPGGKLFF
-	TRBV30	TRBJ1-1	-	TGTGCCTGGAGTGTTCGGGGGGGGAACACTGAAGCTTTCTTT	CAWSVRGGNTEAFF
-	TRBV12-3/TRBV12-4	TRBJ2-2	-	TGTGCCAGCAGCGGGATGACCGGGGAGCTGTTTTTT	CASSGMTGELFF
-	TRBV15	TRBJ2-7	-	TGTGCCACCAGGATACTTGACAGTTTGGACTACGAGCAGTACTTC	CATRILDSLDYEQYF
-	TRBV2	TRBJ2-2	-	TGTGCCAGCAGTGAAGCGCTTCGTGGCCCCGGGGAGCTGTTTTTT	CASSEALRGPGELFF
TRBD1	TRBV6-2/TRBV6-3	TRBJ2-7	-	TGTGCCAGCAGCACTGTAAGACAGGGGAGGATGGCCTTCTACGAGCAGTACTTC	CASSTVRQGRMAFYEQYF
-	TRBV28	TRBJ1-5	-	TGTGCCAGCAGTTTAACCTTGGGGGGGGGCAATCAGCCCCAGCATTTT	CASSLTLGGGNQPQHF
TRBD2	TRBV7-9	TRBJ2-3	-	TGTGCCAGCAGCCCCCGCTCTAGCGGGGGGGCTTTGGATACGCAGTATTTT	CASSPRSSGGALDTQYF
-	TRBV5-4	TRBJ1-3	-	TGTGCCAGCAGCTTAAACTCAGGAAACACCATATATTTT	CASSLNSGNTIYF
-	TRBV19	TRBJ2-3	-	TGTGCCAGTACTAGCGCCCTATTCACAGATACGCAGTATTTT	CASTSALFTDTQYF
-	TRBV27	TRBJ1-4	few	TGTGCCAGCAGCCAGCTAACAGGGCGGATTCAGAAAAAACTGTTTTTT	CASSQLTGRIQKKLFF
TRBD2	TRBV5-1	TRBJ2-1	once	TGCGCCAGCAGCTTGCCCCGGGCTAGCGGTAACTACAATGAGCAGTTCTTC	CASSLPRASGNYNEQFF
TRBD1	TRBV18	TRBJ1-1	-	TGTGCCAGTGTGCCGGGACAGGCGGATGAAGCTTTCTTT	CASVPGQADEAFF
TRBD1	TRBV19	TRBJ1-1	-	TGTGCCAGTAGTAGGGGACAGGGTAACACTGAAGCTTTCTTT	CASSRGQGNTEAFF
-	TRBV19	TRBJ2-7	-	TGTGCCAGTAGTCCAAACCTAAGCTCCTACGAGCAGTACTTC	CASSPNLSSYEQYF
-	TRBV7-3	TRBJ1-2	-	TGTGCCAGCAGCTTACAGGGAAGCGATGGCTACACCTTC	CASSLQGSDGYTF
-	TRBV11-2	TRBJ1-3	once	TGTGCCAGCAGCCAGGAGGGGTACTCTGGAAACACCATATATTTT	CASSQEGYSGNTIYF
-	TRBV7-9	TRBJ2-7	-	TGTGCCAGCAGCTTAGTCCCCGGTTCCAACTACGAGCAGTACTTC	CASSLVPGSNYEQYF
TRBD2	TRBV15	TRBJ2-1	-	TGTGCCACCAGCAGACAGAGGGCTACGGGACTAGCGCTAAATGAGCAGTTCTTC	CATSRQRATGLALNEQFF
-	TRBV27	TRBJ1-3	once	TGTGCCAGCAGTCCCGGGTTCAGCTCTGGAAACACCATATATTTT	CASSPGFSSGNTIYF
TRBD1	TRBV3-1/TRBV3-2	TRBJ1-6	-	TGTGCCAGCAGCCCCCGGACAGGGGGCGCGAATAATTCACCCCTCCACTTT	CASSPRTGGANNSPLHF
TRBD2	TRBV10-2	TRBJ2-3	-	TGCGCCAGCAGTGTCCTAAGCGGGGTCCCAGATACGCAGTATTTT	CASSVLSGVPDTQYF
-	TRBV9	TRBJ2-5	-	TGTGCCAGCAGCCCCTCGGCGGGGGCCCAAGAGACCCAGTACTTC	CASSPSAGAQETQYF
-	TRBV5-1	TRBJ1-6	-	TGCGCCAGCAGCCGCCGACAGGCAGGGGATTCACCCCTCCACTTT	CASSRRQAGDSPLHF
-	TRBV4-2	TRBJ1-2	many	TGTGCCAGCAGCCAAGATACGCAGGGGACCTATGGCTACACCTTC	CASSQDTQGTYGYTF
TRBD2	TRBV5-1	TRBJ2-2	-	TGCGCCAGCAGCCTCGTTGGACTAGCGGGGTTCGCGAACACCGGGGAGCTGTTTTTT	CASSLVGLAGFANTGELFF
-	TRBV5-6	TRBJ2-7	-	TGTGCCAGCAGCTTCGACGGGGGGCTACGTGTCTACGAGCAGTACTTC	CASSFDGGLRVYEQYF
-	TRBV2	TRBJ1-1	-	TGTGCCAGCAGTGGGGAACAGGGCGTTGAAGCTTTCTTT	CASSGEQGVEAFF
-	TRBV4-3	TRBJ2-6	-	TGCGCCAGCAGCCAAGGAGTTGGCTCTGGGGCCAACGTCCTGACTTTC	CASSQGVGSGANVLTF
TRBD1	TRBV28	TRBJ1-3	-	TGTGCCAGCAACCTGGACAGGGAAGGGACTGGAAACACCATATATTTT	CASNLDREGTGNTIYF
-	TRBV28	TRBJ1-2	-	TGTGCCAGCAGTTTTGCGGGTACCCTCACCTACTTC	CASSFAGTLTYF
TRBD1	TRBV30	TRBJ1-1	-	TGTGCCTGGAGTGTAACCCCGGGACAGGGGGCTGCTTTCTTT	CAWSVTPGQGAAFF
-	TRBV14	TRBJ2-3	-	TGTGCCAGCAGCCCCCGAGCGGCAGATACGCAGTATTTT	CASSPRAADTQYF